The 22 T cell receptor beta chains presented below share a single source sample, sequenced in a study of patients and donors after allogeneic stem cell transplantation. TCRdb reprocessed the RT-PCR reads with MiXCR, giving one entry per CDR3 protein. The sample yields roughly 8,800 distinct CDR3 sequences, about 4% seen once. Sequenced: blood, either unsorted or a sorted T cell fraction (not recorded which). These receptors came from a human donor who was either an allogeneic HSCT recipient or a stem cell or donor lymphocyte infusion donor (not recorded which). It is not recorded whose cells these are; they may come from a transplant donor.

Many counts were recorded for this clonotype. The chain joins TRBV2 to TRBJ2-2; the D is unclear. The CDR3 consists of 15 residues. Germline V gives CDR1 SNHLY, CDR2 FYNNEI. Trimming took off 1 base at V and 0 bases at J, with 6 bases between the two ends. Written as DNA, the CDR3 is TGTGCCAGCAGTGAAGTCCCGGCGAACACCGGGGAGCTGTTTTTT. It yields the protein CASSEVPANTGELFF. Drawing the rest from reference TRBV2 and TRBJ2-2, the complete variable domain is EPEVTQTPSHQVTQMGQEVILRCVPISNHLYFYWYRQILGQKVEFLVSFYNNEISEKSEIFDDQFSVERPDGSNFTLKIRSTKLEDSAMYFCASSEVPANTGELFFGEGSRLTVL.

This clonotype is labeled medium-sized. The rearrangement links TRBV20-1 to TRBJ2-5, with D unresolved. Germline loops: CDR1 DFQATT, CDR2 SNEGSKA (reference sequence). The CDR3 runs to 13 residues. The V end lost 1 base, the J end lost 1 base, and 7 bases lay between the germline ends. For the CDR3, the DNA is TGCAGTGCTAGAGGGGCGGCCCAAGAGACCCAGTACTTC. Translation: CSARGAAQETQYF.

This clonotype ranks as medium-sized. The rearrangement joins TRBV18 to TRBJ2-3; 7 bases are a match to TRBD1. Trimming removed 8 bases from V and 5 bases from J; junction bases left unmatched: 7. Germline assignment: CDR1 KGHSH and CDR2 LQKENI. This CDR3 is 13 amino acids long. For the CDR3, the DNA is TGTGCCAGCACGACAGGGCCTCAAGATACGCAGTATTTT. This encodes CASTTGPQDTQYF.

This clonotype was observed many times. The chain couples TRBV27 to TRBJ2-1, with 11 bases that match TRBD2. J lost 2 bases, V lost 5 bases, and 8 bases had no gene match. CDR1 and CDR2 (germline): MNHEY, SMNVEV (reference sequence). This CDR3 has 17 residues. The CDR3: CASSPRTSGFAYNEQFF. CDR3 bases: TGTGCCAGCAGTCCGAGGACTAGCGGGTTTGCCTACAATGAGCAGTTCTTC.

This clonotype was detected ten times or more. J is TRBJ2-5 and V is TRBV19, with unresolved D. The V end lost 8 bases, the J end lost 5 bases, and 12 bases lay between the germline ends. Germline CDR1 LNHDA, CDR2 SQIVND (reference sequence). The CDR3 is 12 residues long. The CDR3 DNA is TGTGCCAGTGGTCCCGTGTGGGAGACCCAGTACTTC. It yields the protein CASGPVWETQYF.

This clonotype occurred many times. The chain joins TRBV12-3 or TRBV12-4 to TRBJ1-4, with a weak D call TRBD1 (6 bases). The CDR3 covers 15 residues. With 3 bases removed from V and 3 bases from J, the gap between germline ends came to 11 bases. The CDR3 sequence is CASSLGAGSNEKLFF. Written as DNA, the CDR3 is TGTGCCAGCAGTTTGGGGGCGGGGTCTAATGAAAAACTGTTTTTT.

This clonotype was seen a single time. No conserved phenylalanine or tryptophan is present at the end of the CDR3, so a read error is the likely explanation. The chain links TRBV4-3 to TRBJ1-1; D is perhaps TRBD1 (5 bases). Germline CDR1 LGHNA, CDR2 YSLEER. This CDR3 is built from 14 residues. V was trimmed by 1 base and J by 3 bases, leaving 9 bases between them. As DNA, the CDR3 is TGCGCCAGCAGCCAAGTTCTCAGGGACACTGAAGCTTTCCTT. It encodes CASSQVLRDTEAFL.

By sample share, this clonotype is medium-sized. V is TRBV12-3 or TRBV12-4 and J is TRBJ1-5, with 7 bases fitting TRBD1. This CDR3 region has 14 residues. The junction had 8 bases not matched to a gene; V was cut back by 6 bases and J by 6 bases. CDR3 bases: TGTGCCAGCAGCCCCCTGAGGGGGCCTCAGCCCCAGCATTTT. Residues: CASSPLRGPQPQHF.

In its sample, this clonotype ranks as medium-sized. CDR3 amino acids: CASSLSASGSSYEQYF. CDR3 nucleotide sequence: TGTGCCAGCAGTTTGAGTGCGAGCGGGTCCTCCTACGAGCAGTACTTC. The V and J genes are TRBV28 and TRBJ2-7; D may be TRBD2 (6 bases). The CDR3 extends over 16 amino acids. Germline assignment: CDR1 MDHEN and CDR2 SYDVKM. The V end was cut by 3 bases, the J end by 0 bases, with 15 bases between.

The sample holds many counts of this clonotype. The rearrangement joins TRBV10-3 to TRBJ2-7, with 8 bases identical to TRBD1. CDR1 is ENHRY, CDR2 SYGVKD, per germline. The V gene end was trimmed by 8 bases and the J gene end by 2 bases; junction bases not matched to a gene: 8. The CDR3 sequence is 14 residues long. This CDR3 reads CAIGGTGEAYEQYF. The DNA for the CDR3 is TGTGCCATCGGGGGGACAGGAGAGGCCTACGAGCAGTACTTC.

By share, this clonotype counts as medium-sized. The chain employs TRBV12-3 or TRBV12-4 and TRBJ2-2; either TRBD1 or TRBD2 may supply D (6 bases each). The CDR3 contains 16 residues. V lost 6 bases to trimming and J lost 4 bases, with 18 bases between them. CDR3 region: CASRPLRGLGTGELFF. Written as DNA, the CDR3 is TGTGCCAGCAGGCCTCTCCGGGGGCTGGGCACCGGGGAGCTGTTTTTT.

This clonotype appeared many times. The chain uses TRBV4-3 and TRBJ2-3, with D possibly being TRBD2 (6 bases). The germline V gene has CDR1 LGHNA and CDR2 YSLEER. The CDR3 runs 14 residues. V was trimmed by 0 bases and J by 5 bases, leaving 9 bases between them. The CDR3 loop reads CASSQELAQDTQYF. For the CDR3, the DNA is TGCGCCAGCAGCCAAGAACTAGCCCAAGATACGCAGTATTTT.

This clonotype was picked up a small number of times. V and J are TRBV6-5 and TRBJ1-5; D not certain. The CDR3 has 17 amino acids. The V gene's germline CDR1 is MNHEY and CDR2 SVGAGI. The V end was cut by 2 bases, the J end by 0 bases, with 14 bases between. CDR3 region: CASSYRRFTDSNQPQHF. The CDR3 DNA sequence: TGTGCCAGCAGTTACCGGAGGTTTACCGATAGCAATCAGCCCCAGCATTTT.

In its sample, this clonotype was seen many times. V gene TRBV20-1 combines with J gene TRBJ2-1; D is possibly TRBD1 (6 bases). Germline V gene sequence: CDR1 DFQATT, CDR2 SNEGSKA (reference sequence). Trimming left V 3 bases short and J 15 bases short, with 9 bases between. The CDR3 is 9 residues long. The CDR3 DNA follows: TGCAGTGCTAGGGAAGGGGGGTTCTTC. Protein sequence: CSAREGGFF.

V usage is TRBV19 and J usage is TRBJ1-2; the match to TRBD1 covers 7 bases. The length of the CDR3 is 15 residues. Germline-derived CDR1 and CDR2 are LNHDA and SQIVND (reference sequence). J lost 4 bases, V lost 8 bases, and 13 bases had no gene match. Here the CDR3 reads CASSSHIRGLYGYTF. DNA of the CDR3: TGTGCCAGTTCTTCCCATATTAGGGGGCTCTATGGCTACACCTTC.

This clonotype was counted many times. The chain has TRBV7-9 and TRBJ2-1; D uncertain. Looked up from germline, CDR1 is SEHNR and CDR2 is FQNEAQ (reference sequence). The CDR3 loop spans 14 amino acids. V dropped 0 bases and J dropped 15 bases, with 18 bases sitting between them. Written as DNA, the CDR3 is TGTGCCAGCAGCTTAGCGGGGTTTAGGACCAGTGGGTTCTTC. Its protein product is CASSLAGFRTSGFF. Full variable domain (missing parts from reference TRBV7-9 and TRBJ2-1): DTGVSQNPRHKITKRGQNVTFRCDPISEHNRLYWYRQTLGQGPEFLTYFQNEAQLEKSRLLSDRFSAERPKGSFSTLEIQRTEQGDSAMYLCASSLAGFRTSGFFGPGTRLTVL.

Judged by abundance, this clonotype is medium-sized. The chain employs TRBV24-1 and TRBJ2-1; D unresolved. The CDR3 is made up of 13 amino acids. The V gene lost 7 bases and the J gene lost 0 bases, with 6 bases spanning the gap. Looked up from germline, CDR1 is KGHDR and CDR2 is SFDVKD. The CDR3 bases are TGTGCCACCAGAGCGAGCTCCTACAATGAGCAGTTCTTC. This encodes CATRASSYNEQFF.

This clonotype was observed at least ten times. The chain links TRBV10-3 to TRBJ1-2; 9 bases are a match to TRBD1. Germline values: CDR1 ENHRY, CDR2 SYGVKD. The CDR3 runs 13 residues. Trimming took 4 bases from V and 11 from J; bases not matched to a gene: 8. CDR3 loop: CAISGTGGGGYTF. CDR3 nucleotide sequence: TGTGCCATCAGTGGTACAGGGGGCGGGGGTTACACCTTC.

Ten or more counts support this clonotype. The chain is built from TRBV28 and TRBJ2-7; TRBD1 matches 7 bases. Germline CDR1 is MDHEN and CDR2 is SYDVKM. Losses at the gene ends were 4 bases for V and 6 bases for J; bases not matched to a gene: 9. The CDR3 has 14 residues. In DNA form, the CDR3 reads TGTGCCAGCAGTTCCGGGACAGTGCCGCGCGAGCAGTACTTC. Translating gives CASSSGTVPREQYF.

This clonotype appeared a few times. The V gene is TRBV7-9, the J gene TRBJ2-5; D gene uncertain. This CDR3 is built from 14 residues. V lost 4 bases to trimming and J lost 5 bases, with 14 bases between them. CDR1 SEHNR and CDR2 FQNEAQ come from the germline V gene (reference sequence). The CDR3 coding sequence is TGTGCCAGCAGCTCCCCCCCGGGTGCCGAGACCCAGTACTTC. This codes for CASSSPPGAETQYF. The whole variable domain, remainder taken from reference TRBV7-9 and TRBJ2-5, is DTGVSQNPRHKITKRGQNVTFRCDPISEHNRLYWYRQTLGQGPEFLTYFQNEAQLEKSRLLSDRFSAERPKGSFSTLEIQRTEQGDSAMYLCASSSPPGAETQYFGPGTRLLVL.

Ten or more counts support this clonotype. The V gene is TRBV2, the J gene TRBJ2-1; TRBD2 aligns across 10 bases. J was trimmed by 2 bases and V by 4 bases; bases with no gene match: 8. The CDR3 is made up of 17 amino acids. Germline V gene data show CDR1 as SNHLY and CDR2 as FYNNEI. The CDR3, as DNA: TGTGCCAGCAGTGGTGCTAGCGGGAGAAGGACCTACAATGAGCAGTTCTTC. Protein: CASSGASGRRTYNEQFF.

This clonotype has at least ten counts. The CDR3 DNA sequence: TGTGCCAGCAGCGGAAACCCCTCTGGAAACACCATATATTTT. Encoded protein: CASSGNPSGNTIYF. V and J are TRBV9 and TRBJ1-3; no definite D call. V lost 3 bases, J lost 0 bases, and 7 bases lay in between. The germline CDR1 and CDR2 sequences are SGDLS and YYNGEE. The CDR3 totals 14 residues.